This record covers a single T cell receptor beta chain. Its target is not known. The data are from a study of cytomegalovirus exposure and HLA in healthy donors. Study-level findings and limits: In a later analysis, a genetic analysis reported fewer productive-TCR N-insertions in an Asian-associated ancestry cluster than the cohort average.

PCR primers comprised 60 Vbeta and 13 Jbeta primers. Data came from immunoSEQ multiplex PCR; TCRdb stores just in-frame clones and leaves some out. This table holds 230,000 or so clones, around 90% found once. CDR1 and CDR2 from the germline V gene are SGDLS and YYNGEE. The V end lost 4 bases, the J end lost 1 base, and 17 bases lay between the germline ends. This CDR3 has 16 amino acids. V usage is TRBV9 and J usage is TRBJ1-1; D not certain. This clonotype was obtained from a girl aged 2-10 years in good health and CMV-seronegative. The sequencing input was PBMCs. The CDR3 DNA is TGTGCCAGCAGCCCCCATTCAGCCCCGGGGAACACTGAAGCTTTCTTT. Protein product: CASSPHSAPGNTEAFF.